Listed below are T cell receptor beta chains from one sample, sequenced in a study of technical replicates of blood from a few donors. Method: immunoSEQ multiplex PCR; TCRdb's copy keeps in-frame clones and lacks some. The repertoire holds approximately 80,000 clones, with 95% to 98% as singletons. Sequencing input: T cells isolated from PBMCs. Receptors originate from a human donor in good health. The CDR3 runs from the conserved cysteine through the conserved F or W. The order of the fields is J gene, V gene, CDR3 protein.

j_gene: TRBJ1-2
v_gene: TRBV5-1
CDR3aa: CASSLVGPGNYGYTF

j_gene: TRBJ2-1
v_gene: TRBV4-1
CDR3aa: CASSQHPSGGANEQFF

j_gene: TRBJ1-2
v_gene: TRBV28
CDR3aa: CASNLAGGLGYGYTF

j_gene: TRBJ2-7
v_gene: TRBV6-5
CDR3aa: CASSYSSGGSYEQYF

j_gene: TRBJ1-6
v_gene: TRBV7-2
CDR3aa: CASSWQRSTNSPLHF

j_gene: TRBJ2-5
v_gene: TRBV10-3
CDR3aa: CAISEYREETQYF

j_gene: TRBJ1-2
v_gene: TRBV12-1
CDR3aa: CASSTPGQGAQCVELDGYTF

j_gene: TRBJ2-1
v_gene: TRBV15
CDR3aa: CATSREKTRNEQFF

j_gene: TRBJ2-5
v_gene: TRBV10-2
CDR3aa: CASSIAGRKETQYF

j_gene: TRBJ2-2
v_gene: TRBV6-1
CDR3aa: CASSVLTGELFF

j_gene: TRBJ1-3
v_gene: TRBV5-1
CDR3aa: CASSSDSSGNTIYF

j_gene: TRBJ1-5
v_gene: TRBV28
CDR3aa: CASGTARYNQPQHF

j_gene: TRBJ1-2
v_gene: TRBV14
CDR3aa: CASSQGTGNYGYTF

j_gene: TRBJ2-3
v_gene: TRBV18
CDR3aa: CASSPGARTDTQYF

j_gene: TRBJ2-1
v_gene: TRBV5-1
CDR3aa: CASSLEGGGYNEQFF

j_gene: TRBJ2-7
v_gene: TRBV27
CDR3aa: CASSLRGFRSDEQYF

j_gene: TRBJ2-7
v_gene: TRBV7-9
CDR3aa: CASSPREGFQTFYEQYF

j_gene: TRBJ2-7
v_gene: TRBV5-1
CDR3aa: CASSPAGLEQYF

j_gene: TRBJ2-3
v_gene: TRBV27
CDR3aa: CASSLSSRGRDTQYF

j_gene: TRBJ1-1
v_gene: TRBV5-1
CDR3aa: CASSLDRAGTEAFF

j_gene: TRBJ2-1
v_gene: TRBV7-9
CDR3aa: CASSPGQGADEQFF

j_gene: TRBJ2-7
v_gene: TRBV6-1
CDR3aa: CASSDRGSYEQYF